These 29 T cell receptor beta chains share one sample of origin, sequenced in a study of human T cells and chemical hapten exposure (dated by TCRdb to the early 2020s). The time point label, read with the paper, signifies: patch test 1, 2 weeks after DPC sensitization. Per the publication, the treatment or condition label means: therapeutic diphenylcyclopropenone sensitization with weekly scalp DPC. The receptor library was made with RACE. Sequencing instrument: NextSeq 500. The public reads were run again by TCRdb, first through fastp at Q25 and then through MiXCR, and only productive beta chains were kept. Each CDR3 protein gets just one entry, which takes the most common genes and DNA from the rows behind it. Recorded for this sample are around 340,000 distinct CDR3 sequences; approximately 6.9% of them occurred a single time. The ten largest clones add up to 8.4% of the sample. The sample here was whole blood, taken in connection with sensitization to the hapten diphenylcyclopropenone (DPC). These TCRs come from a young woman with alopecia areata. Some clones in this sample may be carry-over from other donors' samples.

This clonotype was observed at least ten times. V is TRBV24-1 and J is TRBJ2-3; D could derive from TRBD1 or TRBD2 (5 bases each). The CDR3 consists of 19 residues. Trimming pared 3 bases from V and 0 bases from J, leaving 21 bases between. Germline CDR1 and CDR2: KGHDR and SFDVKD. CDR3 bases: TGTGCCACCAGTGATCCCTCCAGGGCCGCGGGTTTTAGCACAGATACGCAGTATTTT. Translating gives CATSDPSRAAGFSTDTQYF.

This clonotype has only a few counts. The CDR3 loop is CASSSDGGPYEQYF. The DNA for the CDR3 is TGTGCCAGCAGTTCTGATGGGGGTCCCTACGAGCAGTACTTC. V gene TRBV6-5 combines with J gene TRBJ2-7; D may match TRBD1 or TRBD2 (5 bases each). CDR1 is MNHEY and CDR2 is SVGAGI in the germline V gene. V shed 4 bases and J shed 2 bases, with 12 bases lying between them. The CDR3 is 14 amino acids.

In this sample, this clonotype turned up many times. The J gene is TRBJ2-5, the V gene TRBV28; 10 bases fit TRBD2. V lost 5 bases and J lost 3; bases outside the gene matches: 9. The CDR3 extends over 16 amino acids. The germline V gene encodes CDR1 MDHEN and CDR2 SYDVKM. CDR3 amino acids: CASSDYLLAGEETQYF. The CDR3 coding sequence is TGTGCCAGCAGTGACTACCTTCTAGCGGGGGAAGAGACCCAGTACTTC.

This clonotype came up many times. This rearrangement joins TRBV25-1 to TRBJ2-1; tentative D call: TRBD1 (6 bases). The germline V gene has CDR1 MGHDK and CDR2 SYGVNS. With 3 bases removed from V and 7 bases from J, the gap between germline ends came to 13 bases. This CDR3 contains 14 residues. This CDR3 reads CASSDPDSMNEQFF. The DNA for the CDR3 is TGTGCCAGCAGTGACCCGGACAGCATGAATGAGCAGTTCTTC.

The chain uses TRBV7-2 and TRBJ1-1; TRBD1 matches at 10 bases. The length of the CDR3 is 15 residues. The germline gives CDR1 SGHTA, CDR2 FQGNSA. With V trimmed by 5 bases and J by 4 bases, 7 bases remained unmatched. CDR3 in amino acids: CASSNRQGAGTEAFF. The CDR3 DNA follows: TGTGCCAGCAGCAATCGACAGGGGGCAGGCACTGAAGCTTTCTTT.

This clonotype occurred many times. The V gene is TRBV2, the J gene TRBJ2-1; 8 bases are a match to TRBD1. This CDR3 has 11 residues. CDR1 SNHLY and CDR2 FYNNEI come from the germline V gene. Unmatched junction bases numbered 5, after V lost 4 bases and J lost 15 bases. The CDR3 DNA reads as TGTGCCAGCAGTGTTGACAGGGGCCCGTTCTTC. Its translation is CASSVDRGPFF.

This clonotype has ten or more counts. This rearrangement joins TRBV7-2 to TRBJ2-2, with 8 bases identical to TRBD2. V shed 4 bases, J shed 11 bases, and the junction held 12 bases outside the gene matches. In germline, CDR1 is SGHTA, CDR2 FQGNSA. This CDR3 has 15 residues. The CDR3 loop reads CASSSYSTGGSELFF. The CDR3 nucleotides are TGTGCCAGCAGCTCCTATAGCACGGGAGGGAGTGAGCTGTTTTTT.

This clonotype was detected ten times or more. This chain uses TRBV28 with TRBJ2-7, with 8 bases matching TRBD2. V lost 3 bases, J lost 1 base, and 5 bases stayed unmatched. The CDR3 has 15 amino acids. Per the germline V gene, CDR1 is MDHEN and CDR2 is SYDVKM. Written as DNA, the CDR3 is TGTGCCAGCAGTTTGTTTGCGGGGGGATCCTACGAGCAGTACTTC. It yields the protein CASSLFAGGSYEQYF.

The rearrangement links TRBV5-1 to TRBJ1-2; TRBD1 matches at 7 bases. Unmatched junction bases numbered 8, after V lost 2 bases and J lost 1 base. Germline CDR1 SGHRS, CDR2 YFSETQ. This CDR3 spans 16 amino acids. The CDR3 coding sequence is TGCGCCAGCAGCTTATCCGGGACAGCCAATAACTATGGCTACACCTTC. It is translated as CASSLSGTANNYGYTF.

The table lists this clonotype with many counts. The gene calls are TRBV6-2 or TRBV6-3 and TRBJ1-3; D gene unclear. The CDR3 spans 17 residues. Per the germline V gene, CDR1 is MNHEY and CDR2 is SVGEGT. V was cut by 7 bases and J by 0 bases, with 19 bases left in between. In DNA, the CDR3 is TGTGCCAGCACCTCAGACGAGTATCGCCTCTCTGGAAACACCATATATTTT. Translated: CASTSDEYRLSGNTIYF.

A few counts support this clonotype. The J gene is TRBJ2-7, the V gene TRBV7-9; perhaps TRBD2 as D (5 bases). CDR1 is SEHNR and CDR2 is FQNEAQ in the germline V gene (reference sequence). The CDR3 runs to 13 residues. The germline V and J ends were trimmed by 4 bases and 5 bases, with 12 bases remaining between them. The DNA for the CDR3 is TGTGCCAGCAGCTCCGAACGGGGTAACGAGCAGTACTTC. This sequence encodes CASSSERGNEQYF.

The table lists this clonotype with many counts. This chain links TRBV4-2 with TRBJ2-5, with 14 bases aligning to TRBD2. Germline loops: CDR1 LGHNA, CDR2 YNFKEQ. V was clipped by 4 bases and J by 2 bases; unmatched bases: 9. The CDR3 spans 18 residues. Written as DNA, the CDR3 is TGTGCCAGCAGCCGAGGACTAGCGGGGGGCACGGGTCAAGAGACCCAGTACTTC. Residues: CASSRGLAGGTGQETQYF.

In this sample, this clonotype turned up a few times. The chain recombines TRBV27 with TRBJ1-1; D not resolved. The CDR3 runs 15 residues. From germline, CDR1 is MNHEY and CDR2 SMNVEV (reference sequence). V was trimmed by 4 bases and J by 1 base, leaving 13 bases between them. CDR3 protein: CASSSTPDKNTEAFF. The CDR3 bases are TGTGCCAGCAGTTCTACGCCCGACAAGAACACTGAAGCTTTCTTT.

Written as DNA, the CDR3 is TGTGCCAGCAGCTTAGGAGGAGGGGCAGATTACTACACCTTC. It is translated as CASSLGGGADYYTF. This chain uses TRBV7-2 with TRBJ1-2; D perhaps matches TRBD1 (5 bases). CDR1 is SGHTA, CDR2 FQGNSA, per germline. Trimming stripped 1 base from V and 10 bases from J, with 16 bases between. CDR3 length: 14 amino acids.

The chain joins TRBV12-5 to TRBJ1-1; 8 bases fit TRBD1. The germline V gene has CDR1 LGHNT and CDR2 FRNRAP. The CDR3 has 16 residues. J lost 8 bases, V lost 5 bases, and 16 bases had no gene match. The CDR3 loop reads CASGQRQGISSKEAFF. The CDR3 region has the DNA TGTGCTAGTGGTCAACGACAGGGGATAAGCTCTAAAGAAGCTTTCTTT.

This clonotype was recorded at least ten times. The chain is built from TRBV20-1 and TRBJ2-3; TRBD1 or TRBD2 may be the D gene (6 bases each). Trimming removed 4 bases from V and 6 bases from J, with 14 bases in between. CDR3 size: 13 residues. Germline V gives CDR1 DFQATT, CDR2 SNEGSKA (reference sequence). CDR3 nucleotide sequence: TGCAGTGCTAACTTGGGGGGCTCGGATACGCAGTATTTT. This encodes CSANLGGSDTQYF.

This clonotype was picked up many times. This sequence joins TRBV12-3 or TRBV12-4 and TRBJ2-4; D is possibly TRBD1 (6 bases). CDR3 length: 14 amino acids. V gave up 8 bases and J gave up 8 bases, with 19 bases separating them. The CDR3 protein is CASRRDAGADIQYF. CDR3 DNA sequence: TGTGCCAGCCGGCGAGACGCAGGGGCGGACATTCAGTACTTC.

V gene TRBV4-3 combines with J gene TRBJ1-1; tentative D call: TRBD1 (6 bases). The V gene lost 5 bases and the J gene lost 0 bases, with 10 bases spanning the gap. The CDR3 extends over 14 amino acids. Per the germline V gene, CDR1 is LGHNA and CDR2 is YSLEER. CDR3 sequence (DNA): TGCGCCAGCAGCTACAGGGCGATGAACACTGAAGCTTTCTTT. This gives the protein CASSYRAMNTEAFF.

This clonotype has more than one count but fewer than ten. The chain has TRBV5-5 and TRBJ2-3, with TRBD2 matching 7 bases. J lost 2 bases, V lost 4 bases, and 7 bases had no gene match. Germline CDR1 reads SGHKS; CDR2 reads YYEKEE (reference sequence). This CDR3 comprises 15 residues. The CDR3 loop is CASSQSGATTDTQYF. Here the CDR3 DNA reads TGTGCCAGCAGCCAAAGCGGGGCCACCACAGATACGCAGTATTTT.

At least ten counts were recorded for this clonotype. The rearrangement uses TRBV27 and TRBJ1-5, with TRBD1 identical over 10 bases. J was trimmed by 6 bases and V by 6 bases; bases with no gene match: 5. The germline CDR1 and CDR2 sequences are MNHEY and SMNVEV (reference sequence). There are 14 residues in the CDR3. The DNA for the CDR3 is TGTGCCAGCAGCCAGACAGGGGGCGGTCAGCCCCAGCATTTT. The encoded protein is CASSQTGGGQPQHF.

This clonotype was picked up many times. J is TRBJ1-5 and V is TRBV4-1; D remains unclear. The CDR3 sequence is 18 residues long. CDR1 and CDR2 (germline): MGHRA, YSYEKL. V was pared by 1 base and J by 0 bases, with 16 bases between. The CDR3 bases are TGCGCCAGCAGCCAAGGAAAACCCCCGGGTTATAGCAATCAGCCCCAGCATTTT. Its protein product is CASSQGKPPGYSNQPQHF.

The table lists this clonotype with many counts. The rearrangement uses TRBV12-3 or TRBV12-4 and TRBJ1-2, with 7 bases that match TRBD1. CDR3 size: 15 residues. V lost 2 bases to trimming and J lost 0 bases; unmatched junction nucleotides: 3. The CDR3 DNA sequence: TGTGCCAGCAGTTTACGAGGACAGGCTAACTATGGCTACACCTTC. Its translation is CASSLRGQANYGYTF.

This clonotype was observed many times. This sequence joins TRBV10-3 and TRBJ2-3; D not resolved. Per germline, CDR1 ENHRY and CDR2 SYGVKD. The CDR3 runs 11 residues. V gave up 2 bases and J gave up 6 bases, with 3 bases separating them. In nucleotides, the CDR3 is TGTGCCATCAGTGAGAGGGATACGCAGTATTTT. Translated, it gives CAISERDTQYF.

There are a few counts of this clonotype. The gene calls are TRBV27 and TRBJ2-1; 9 positions agree with TRBD1. The ends lost 9 bases at V and 7 bases at J; junction bases unmatched: 13. The CDR3 is made up of 15 amino acids. Per the germline V gene, CDR1 is MNHEY and CDR2 is SMNVEV (reference sequence). The CDR3 bases are TGTGCCAGTTACACTCCGGGACAGGGCCTTAATGAGCAGTTCTTC. It encodes CASYTPGQGLNEQFF.

Worth noting for this clonotype: A much larger clonotype is one base distant, so this may be a read error. The chain is built from TRBV24-1 and TRBJ2-1; 9 bases are shared with TRBD1. This CDR3 has 15 residues. The germline gives CDR1 KGHDR, CDR2 SFDVKD. CDR3 in DNA: TGTGCCTCCAGTGAGGGACAGGGACTTTTCGATGAGCAGTTCTTC. Protein product: CASSEGQGLFDEQFF.

This clonotype was counted ten times or more. The rearrangement joins TRBV20-1 to TRBJ2-7; TRBD2 matches at 10 bases. CDR3 size: 14 residues. CDR1 DFQATT and CDR2 SNEGSKA come from the germline V gene (reference sequence). V trimming: 4 bases; J trimming: 2 bases; junction bases outside the gene matches: 5. The CDR3 loop reads CSAMLAGVTYEQYF. The CDR3 DNA is TGCAGTGCTATGCTAGCGGGGGTCACCTACGAGCAGTACTTC.

This clonotype was detected ten times or more. The chain recombines TRBV5-5 with TRBJ2-2, with D possibly being TRBD1 (6 bases). CDR1 and CDR2 from the germline V gene are SGHKS and YYEKEE (reference sequence). This CDR3 has 16 residues. Trimming left V 4 bases short and J 5 bases short, with 18 bases between. In DNA, the CDR3 is TGTGCCAGCAGCCGGAGGACAGACGGCGGGACCGGGGAGCTGTTTTTT. This gives the protein CASSRRTDGGTGELFF.

This clonotype was recorded a few times. This sequence joins TRBV3-1 and TRBJ2-1; 10 nucleotides align to TRBD2. This CDR3 is 14 amino acids long. Germline V gene sequence: CDR1 LGHDT, CDR2 YNNKEL (reference sequence). With V trimmed by 3 bases and J by 7 bases, 3 bases remained unmatched. CDR3 DNA: TGTGCCAGCAGCCACCTAGCGGGGGAAAATGAGCAGTTCTTC. As protein: CASSHLAGENEQFF.

Ten or more counts support this clonotype. The rearrangement joins TRBV29-1 to TRBJ2-7; D unresolved. This CDR3 region has 14 residues. CDR1 is SQVTM, CDR2 ANQGSEA, per germline. Trimming removed 5 bases at V and 3 bases at J, with 17 bases between. The CDR3: CSVLRLDGVYEQYF. CDR3 in DNA: TGCAGCGTTCTACGCTTGGACGGAGTCTACGAGCAGTACTTC.